A selection of T cell receptor beta chains follows, all from one sample in a study of blood T cells in healthy people across ages. TCRdb recomputed calls from the 5' RACE reads with MiXCR, one row per CDR3 protein. This table holds 1.5 million to 1.9 million distinct CDR3 sequences, around 40% found once. Sequencing input: blood. The receptors shown here come from a woman aged 18-29 years in good health. Both conserved end residues are part of each CDR3. The D gene is left open where the match is weak. Not all rows give a size; the values are once, few, many and, for expanded clones, a class.

TGTGCCAGCAGCCACGTCGGGACTAGCTTGATAAATGAGCAGTTCTTC	CASSHVGTSLINEQFF	few	TRBD2	TRBV3-1	TRBJ2-1
TGCGCCAGCACCCCTAACGTCCTTAGCTCCTACAATGAGCAGTTCTTC	CASTPNVLSSYNEQFF	NA	NA	TRBV4-1	TRBJ2-1
TGTGCCAGCAGCACCAGTACAGGGGTCACTGAAGCTTTCTTT	CASSTSTGVTEAFF	few	TRBD1	TRBV7-2	TRBJ1-1
TGCGCCAGCAGCCAAGACTGGCCGCCGGGACTAGCGACCCATGAGCAGTTCTTC	CASSQDWPPGLATHEQFF	NA	TRBD2	TRBV4-3	TRBJ2-1
TGCAGTGCTAGAGCGAGGGCGTCCTCCAGCTCCTATAATTCACCCCTCCACTTT	CSARARASSSSYNSPLHF	NA	NA	TRBV20-1	TRBJ1-6
TGCGCCAGCAGCCAAGGGGAGGCCAGCTCCTACGAGCAGTACTTC	CASSQGEASSYEQYF	many	NA	TRBV4-3	TRBJ2-7
TGCAGTGCTAATCGGGGGGCTAGGTACAATGAGCAGTTCTTC	CSANRGARYNEQFF	many	NA	TRBV20-1	TRBJ2-1
TGCACCAGCAGCCACCGGGACAGTCGCAATGAGCAGTTCTTC	CTSSHRDSRNEQFF	NA	TRBD1	TRBV4-1	TRBJ2-1
TGTGCCAGCAGTGGATGGAAGGGGGCCCTCAACTACAATGAGCAGTACTTC	CASSGWKGALNYNEQYF	NA	TRBD1	TRBV6-1	TRBJ2-7
TGTGCCAGCAGCTTCATCGGGAGGATTTACAATGAGCAGTTCTTC	CASSFIGRIYNEQFF	few	TRBD2	TRBV7-2	TRBJ2-1
TGTGCCAGCAGTTACTCGGCTAGCGGGAGTTACGAGCAGTTCTTC	CASSYSASGSYEQFF	few	TRBD2	TRBV6-2/TRBV6-3	TRBJ2-1
TGTGCCAGCAGCTTCGGACTAACACCCCAGAACAATGAGCAGTTCTTC	CASSFGLTPQNNEQFF	few	NA	TRBV7-9	TRBJ2-1
TGTGCCAGCAGTTTAATCCGCGGGGGGGGAATCTACAATGAGCAGTACTTC	CASSLIRGGGIYNEQYF	NA	TRBD2	TRBV12-3/TRBV12-4	TRBJ2-7
TGTGCCAGCAGTTTCTCACCATCGACGACAGGGCGGAATCAGCCCCAGCATTTT	CASSFSPSTTGRNQPQHF	NA	TRBD1	TRBV27	TRBJ1-5
TGTGCCAGCAGGGGACAGGGGGGAATGAACACTGAAGCTTTCTTT	CASRGQGGMNTEAFF	few	TRBD1	TRBV7-2	TRBJ1-1
TGTGCCACCAGCAGAGATGGGGAGGGAGGCACTGAAGCTTTCTTT	CATSRDGEGGTEAFF	NA	NA	TRBV15	TRBJ1-1
TGCAGTGCCCAGGGCGGGGATTCACCCCTCCACTTT	CSAQGGDSPLHF	once	NA	TRBV20-1	TRBJ1-6
TGCGCCAGCAGCTTGATTACGACAGGGGCCTACAATGAGCAGTTCTTC	CASSLITTGAYNEQFF	NA	TRBD1	TRBV5-1	TRBJ2-1
TGTGCCAGCAGTTTAATTGGCACGGGGGACAGTCCTAACTATGGCTATACCTTC	CASSLIGTGDSPNYGYTF	few	TRBD1	TRBV12-3/TRBV12-4	TRBJ1-2
TGCGCCAGCAGCTTGGCACAAGCCCAAGCCTCTGGGGCCAACGTCCTGACTTTC	CASSLAQAQASGANVLTF	few	NA	TRBV5-1	TRBJ2-6
TGTGCCAGCTCACCGCAAGGACAGGGCGGCAATCAGCCCCAGCATTTT	CASSPQGQGGNQPQHF	NA	TRBD1	TRBV18	TRBJ1-5
TGCAGCGTTGAGTCTGGACCGAATGAGCAGTACTTC	CSVESGPNEQYF	NA	NA	TRBV29-1	TRBJ2-7
TGCGCCAGCAGCCCCCCGACTAGCGGGAACTTGTACAATGAGCAGTTCTTC	CASSPPTSGNLYNEQFF	few	TRBD2	TRBV5-1	TRBJ2-1
TGTGCCAGCAGACCACAGGGTGCCAAAAACATTCAGTACTTC	CASRPQGAKNIQYF	NA	NA	TRBV6-2/TRBV6-3	TRBJ2-4
TGTTCCACCAGCACCGGACTATACAATGGGCAGTTCTTC	CSTSTGLYNGQFF	NA	NA	TRBV15	TRBJ2-1
TGTGCCAGCGCTACGAGGGGGGGACCCTACGAGCAGTACTTC	CASATRGGPYEQYF	NA	NA	TRBV11-2	TRBJ2-7